This T cell receptor beta chain derives from a study of metastatic and nonmetastatic thyroid tumors. Whole-study results and caveats: Reports indicated that malignant thyroid tumors showed significantly higher TCR beta diversity than benign nodules did, in blood and tumor.

On this clone itself: Its target is not known.

The entire patient cohort was treatment-naive prior to thyroid surgery. TCRdb re-analyzed the PCR reads using MiXCR. The sample includes approximately 41,000 clones, 20% to 25% of them seen just once. V was cut by 5 bases and J by 1 base, with 9 bases left in between. From germline, CDR1 is LGHDT and CDR2 YNNKEL (reference sequence). The CDR3 length is 14 residues. Specimen: tumor tissue. The V and J genes are TRBV3-1 and TRBJ1-5; D uncertain. The sequence was collected from a female donor with papillary thyroid cancer or a benign thyroid nodule (not recorded which). Some clones in this sample may be carry-over from other donors' samples. CDR3 in DNA: TGTGCCAGCAGCAGGGCGGACAGCAATCAGCCCCAGCATTTT. It specifies CASSRADSNQPQHF.